These 14 T cell receptor beta chains came from one sample sequenced in a study of blood T cell repertoires in COVID-19. Generated by immunoSEQ multiplex PCR, the TCRdb table keeps only in-frame clones and is missing some. The repertoire consists of tens of thousands of clones, with 80% to 90% occurring once and the leading ten covering 11%. Sequencing used peripheral blood. All receptors come from an elderly man with acute or convalescent COVID-19.

This clone was detected a few times. The chain links TRBV2 to TRBJ1-5; D gene uncertain. The germline V and J ends were trimmed by 4 bases and 4 bases, with 8 bases remaining between them. Germline V gene lookup returns CDR1 SNHLY and CDR2 FYNNEI. CDR3 size: 13 residues. The CDR3 region has the DNA TGTGCCAGCAGTGTCAGCGTAAATCAGCCCCAGCATTTT. Amino acids: CASSVSVNQPQHF.

About this clone: One end of the junction fails to match germline, which may point to a read error. The chain has TRBV19 and TRBJ2-1; TRBD2 might be the D (5 bases). The length of the CDR3 is 16 residues. Germline CDR1 is LNHDA and CDR2 is SQIVND (reference sequence). Here the CDR3 DNA reads TGTGCCAGTAGTGTAGAGGGCTCCCTTCGGGGCAATGAGCAGTTCTTC. It is translated as CASSVEGSLRGNEQFF.

The chain carries TRBV29-1 and TRBJ2-2, with 11 positions matching TRBD1. With V trimmed by 6 bases and J by 7 bases, 4 bases remained unmatched. This CDR3 has 13 residues. From germline, CDR1 is SQVTM and CDR2 ANQGSEA. CDR3 amino acids: CSVGDRGYGELFF. The CDR3 region has the DNA TGCAGCGTGGGGGACAGGGGGTACGGGGAGCTGTTTTTT.

The rearrangement joins TRBV7-2 to TRBJ2-7; TRBD1 aligns across 9 bases. Germline assignment: CDR1 SGHTA and CDR2 FQGNSA. V was pared by 6 bases and J by 2 bases, with 5 bases of the junction left unmatched. This CDR3 contains 14 residues. DNA for the CDR3: TGTGCCAGCAGGGACAGGGGAATGGCCTACGAGCAGTACTTC. Translation gives CASRDRGMAYEQYF.

The chain joins TRBV6-1 to TRBJ2-5, with 10 nucleotides matching TRBD2. Germline V gene data show CDR1 as MNHNS and CDR2 as SASEGT. Trimming removed 4 bases from V and 5 bases from J; junction bases left unmatched: 16. The length of the CDR3 is 18 residues. CDR3 in amino acids: CASSARRSGGTTMETQYF. The CDR3 DNA reads as TGTGCCAGCAGTGCCCGTCGTAGCGGGGGGACCACAATGGAGACCCAGTACTTC.

V gene TRBV29-1 combines with J gene TRBJ1-4, with 8 bases fitting TRBD1. The length of the CDR3 is 14 residues. CDR1 is SQVTM, CDR2 ANQGSEA, per germline. The J segment lost 7 bases and the V segment lost 7 bases, leaving 11 bases of the junction unmatched. CDR3: CSAQGDRLGEKLFF. The CDR3 nucleotides are TGCAGCGCGCAAGGGGACAGGTTGGGTGAAAAACTGTTTTTT.

V usage is TRBV4-1 and J usage is TRBJ2-3, with a weak D call TRBD1 (5 bases). CDR1 MGHRA and CDR2 YSYEKL come from the germline V gene. This CDR3 has 17 amino acids. V was clipped by 0 bases and J by 0 bases, with 13 bases between them. The CDR3 loop is CASSQDLGRTSTDTQYF. In DNA, the CDR3 is TGCGCCAGCAGCCAAGATCTAGGGCGGACAAGCACAGATACGCAGTATTTT.

The chain couples TRBV6-6 to TRBJ1-6; 8 bases match TRBD1. This CDR3 has 15 residues. Trimming at V came to 1 base and at J to 5 bases, leaving 1 base not matched to a gene. CDR1 MNHNY and CDR2 SVGAGI come from the germline V gene (reference sequence). CDR3 bases: TGTGCCAGCAGTTACTTGGGACAGGATAATTCACCCCTCCACTTT. Its translation: CASSYLGQDNSPLHF.

This clone was observed once. The CDR3 sequence: CAINPGQGYNEQFF. In DNA form, the CDR3 reads TGTGCCATCAACCCGGGACAGGGCTACAATGAGCAGTTCTTC. V and J are TRBV10-3 and TRBJ2-1, with 9 positions matching TRBD1. The V segment lost 7 bases and the J segment 3 bases; nucleotides outside the gene matches: 4. CDR1 and CDR2 from the germline V gene are ENHRY and SYGVKD. CDR3 length equals 14 residues.

The gene calls are TRBV9 and TRBJ2-1, with 7 bases fitting TRBD2. With V trimmed by 4 bases and J by 3 bases, 10 bases remained unmatched. Germline CDR1 is SGDLS and CDR2 is YYNGEE. CDR3 size: 16 residues. CDR3 DNA sequence: TGTGCCAGCAGCCTATCAGCGGGGCAAGTCTACAATGAGCAGTTCTTC. It is translated as CASSLSAGQVYNEQFF.

The V gene is TRBV25-1, the J gene TRBJ1-6; D is perhaps TRBD1 (5 bases). CDR3 length: 17 residues. The V gene's germline CDR1 is MGHDK and CDR2 SYGVNS. Trimming removed 1 base from V and 9 bases from J, with 19 bases in between. The CDR3 sequence: CASSESAGYSPSSPLHF. The CDR3, as DNA: TGTGCCAGCAGTGAATCGGCAGGGTATAGCCCTAGTTCACCCCTCCACTTT. The full variable domain, its missing parts supplied by reference TRBV25-1 and TRBJ1-6, is EADIYQTPRYLVIGTGKKITLECSQTMGHDKMYWYQQDPGMELHLIHYSYGVNSTEKGDLSSESTVSRIRTEHFPLTLESARPSHTSQYLCASSESAGYSPSSPLHFGNGTRLTVT.

The chain uses TRBV28 and TRBJ2-5; 7 nucleotides agree with TRBD2. The CDR3 is 13 residues long. Germline trimming cut 10 bases from V and 1 base from J; bases unmatched to any gene: 6. Germline CDR1 MDHEN, CDR2 SYDVKM. CDR3 loop: CATGRGVQETQYF. The CDR3 DNA follows: TGTGCCACCGGACGGGGGGTCCAAGAGACCCAGTACTTC.

This chain uses TRBV14 with TRBJ2-7; 9 nucleotides agree with TRBD2. The CDR3 loop spans 15 amino acids. Per germline, CDR1 SGHDN and CDR2 FVKESK. The J segment lost 2 bases and the V segment lost 1 base, leaving 3 bases of the junction unmatched. CDR3 amino acids: CASSQASGTAYEQYF. The DNA of the CDR3 is TGTGCCAGCAGCCAAGCTAGCGGGACCGCCTACGAGCAGTACTTC. The whole variable domain, filled in from reference TRBV14 and TRBJ2-7, reads EAGVTQFPSHSVIEKGQTVTLRCDPISGHDNLYWYRRVMGKEIKFLLHFVKESKQDESGMPNNRFLAERTGGTYSTLKVQPAELEDSGVYFCASSQASGTAYEQYFGPGTRLTVT.

This clone was seen more than once but under ten times. The chain has TRBV9 and TRBJ1-6, with D tentatively TRBD1 (5 bases). Trimming took off 3 bases at V and 7 bases at J, with 14 bases between the two ends. The length of the CDR3 is 15 residues. CDR1 SGDLS and CDR2 YYNGEE come from the germline V gene. The CDR3 bases are TGTGCCAGCAGCGCAGCGGGACGGACCAATTCACCCCTCCACTTT. Protein product: CASSAAGRTNSPLHF. The full variable domain, its missing parts supplied by reference TRBV9 and TRBJ1-6, is DSGVTQTPKHLITATGQRVTLRCSPRSGDLSVYWYQQSLDQGLQFLIQYYNGEERAKGNILERFSAQQFPDLHSELNLSSLELGDSALYFCASSAAGRTNSPLHFGNGTRLTVT.